This TCR beta chain derives from a study of tumor and adjacent non-tumor tissue in lung cancer. Study summary: About 4.17 million productive TCRbeta reads were obtained per sample on average.

CDR1 is GTSNPN and CDR2 is SVGIG in the germline V gene (reference sequence). This CDR3 spans 9 amino acids. Study-level results: TCR diversity was significantly greater in tumor than normal lung tissue. Tumor repertoires had a smaller top 100 clone share than normal lung. Tumor TCR diversity, when higher, was linked to shorter survival.

In regard to this clonotype: Its antigen is as yet unknown. Here the CDR3 omits its conserved ending phenylalanine or tryptophan, so a read error is the likely source.

The template was RNA from unsorted bulk tissue. TCRbeta libraries were built with three rounds of nested PCR, modified from ARM-PCR. One entry per CDR3 protein, called by TCRdb with MiXCR from the multiplex PCR reads. The table records 100,000 to 120,000 distinct CDR3 sequences, 84% of them present only once. The receptor's source is a man in his 70s with non-small cell lung cancer. Sequenced sample: lung tumor tissue. This sequence joins TRBV30 and TRBJ1-6, with D maybe TRBD1 (5 bases). The CDR3 region has the DNA TGTGCATGGGGCCCTTCCCTCCACTTA. This gives the protein CAWGPSLHL.